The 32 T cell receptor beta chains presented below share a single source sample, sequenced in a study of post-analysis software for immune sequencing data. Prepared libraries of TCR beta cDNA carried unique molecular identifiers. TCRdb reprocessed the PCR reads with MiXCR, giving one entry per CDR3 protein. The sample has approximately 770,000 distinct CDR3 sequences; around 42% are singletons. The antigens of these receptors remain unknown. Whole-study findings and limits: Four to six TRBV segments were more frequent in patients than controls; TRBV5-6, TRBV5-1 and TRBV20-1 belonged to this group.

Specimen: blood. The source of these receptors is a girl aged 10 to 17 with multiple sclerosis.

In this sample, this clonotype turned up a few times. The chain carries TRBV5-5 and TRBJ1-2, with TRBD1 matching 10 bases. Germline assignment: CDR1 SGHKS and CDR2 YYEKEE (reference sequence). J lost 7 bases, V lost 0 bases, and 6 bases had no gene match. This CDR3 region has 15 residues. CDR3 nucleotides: TGTGCCAGCAGCTTGGGACAGGGGGCTCTTCTTGGCTACACCTTC. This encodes CASSLGQGALLGYTF.

For the CDR3, the DNA is TGCAGTGCTAGTGGCGGCGGGAGGGCTGAGATATACGAGCAGTACTTC. This gives the protein CSASGGGRAEIYEQYF. J is TRBJ2-5 and V is TRBV20-1; 9 positions match TRBD2. The end of the DNA aligns better with TRBJ2-7, so the J call may be wrong. The CDR3 totals 16 residues. CDR1 is DFQATT and CDR2 is SNEGSKA in the germline V gene (reference sequence).

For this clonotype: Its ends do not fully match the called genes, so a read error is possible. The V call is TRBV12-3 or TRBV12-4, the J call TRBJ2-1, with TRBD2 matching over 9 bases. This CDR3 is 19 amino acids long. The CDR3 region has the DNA TGTGCCGGCAGTTTAGCGGCCTCTCCACTAGCGGGCCCCAACAATGAGCAGTTCTTC. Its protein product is CAGSLAASPLAGPNNEQFF.

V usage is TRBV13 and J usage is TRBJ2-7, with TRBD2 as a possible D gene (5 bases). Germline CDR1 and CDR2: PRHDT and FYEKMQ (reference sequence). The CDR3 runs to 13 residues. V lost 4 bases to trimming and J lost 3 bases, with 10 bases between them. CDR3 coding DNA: TGTGCCAGCAGCTCCATGGGGAGCTACGAGCAGTACTTC. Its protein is CASSSMGSYEQYF.

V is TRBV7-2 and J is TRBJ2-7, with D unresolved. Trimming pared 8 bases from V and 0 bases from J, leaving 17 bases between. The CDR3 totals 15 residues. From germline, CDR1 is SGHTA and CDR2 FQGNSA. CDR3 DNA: TGTGCCAGCCGCCCGCCGGACCGGGTCTCCTACGAGCAGTACTTC. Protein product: CASRPPDRVSYEQYF.

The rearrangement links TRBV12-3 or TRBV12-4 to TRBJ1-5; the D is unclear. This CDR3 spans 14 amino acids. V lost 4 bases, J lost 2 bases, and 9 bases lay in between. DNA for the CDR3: TGTGCCAGCAGTTCGGGGTCGGGCAATCAGCCCCAGCATTTT. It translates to CASSSGSGNQPQHF.

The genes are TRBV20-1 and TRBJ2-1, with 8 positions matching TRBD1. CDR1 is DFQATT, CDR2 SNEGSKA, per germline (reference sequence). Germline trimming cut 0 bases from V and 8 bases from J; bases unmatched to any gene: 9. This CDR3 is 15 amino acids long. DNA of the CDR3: TGCAGTGCTAGAGAGACCCTGGACAGGGATGATGAGCAGTTCTTC. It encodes CSARETLDRDDEQFF.

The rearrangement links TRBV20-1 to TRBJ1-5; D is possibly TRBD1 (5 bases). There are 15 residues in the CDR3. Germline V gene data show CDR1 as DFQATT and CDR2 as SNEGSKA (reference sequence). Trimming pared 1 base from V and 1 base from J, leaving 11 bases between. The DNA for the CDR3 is TGCAGTGCTAGAGCAGGGTTTAGGAGCAATCAGCCCCAGCATTTT. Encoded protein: CSARAGFRSNQPQHF.

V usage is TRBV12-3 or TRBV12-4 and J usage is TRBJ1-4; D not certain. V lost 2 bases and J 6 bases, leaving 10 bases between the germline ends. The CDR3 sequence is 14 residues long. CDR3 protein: CASSLRHGDEKLFF. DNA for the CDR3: TGTGCCAGCAGTTTAAGACACGGGGATGAAAAACTGTTTTTT.

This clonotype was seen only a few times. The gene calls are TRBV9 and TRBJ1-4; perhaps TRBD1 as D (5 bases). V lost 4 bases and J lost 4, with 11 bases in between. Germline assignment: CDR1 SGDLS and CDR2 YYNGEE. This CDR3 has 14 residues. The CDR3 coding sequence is TGTGCCAGCAGCCTTGCTCAGGGTAATGAAAAACTGTTTTTT. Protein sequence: CASSLAQGNEKLFF.

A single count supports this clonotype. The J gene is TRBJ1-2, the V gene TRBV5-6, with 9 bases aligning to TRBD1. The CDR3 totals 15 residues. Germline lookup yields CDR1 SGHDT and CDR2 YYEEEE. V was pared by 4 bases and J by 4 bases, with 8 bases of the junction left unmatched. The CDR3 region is CASSPRDRAFYGYTF. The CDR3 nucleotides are TGTGCCAGCAGCCCGCGGGACAGGGCTTTCTATGGCTACACCTTC.

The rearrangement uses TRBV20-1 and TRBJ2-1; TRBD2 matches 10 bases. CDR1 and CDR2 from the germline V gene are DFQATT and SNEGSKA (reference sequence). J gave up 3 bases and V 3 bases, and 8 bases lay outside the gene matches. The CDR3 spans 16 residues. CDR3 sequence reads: CSASVSGRALYNEQFF. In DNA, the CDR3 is TGCAGTGCTAGCGTGAGCGGGAGGGCCCTCTACAATGAGCAGTTCTTC.

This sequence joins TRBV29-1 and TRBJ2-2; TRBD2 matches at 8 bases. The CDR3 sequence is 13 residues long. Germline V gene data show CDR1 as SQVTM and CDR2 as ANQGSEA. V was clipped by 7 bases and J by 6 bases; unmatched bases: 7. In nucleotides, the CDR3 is TGCAGCGGGACAGTTAGCGGGGCCGGGGAGCTGTTTTTT. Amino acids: CSGTVSGAGELFF.

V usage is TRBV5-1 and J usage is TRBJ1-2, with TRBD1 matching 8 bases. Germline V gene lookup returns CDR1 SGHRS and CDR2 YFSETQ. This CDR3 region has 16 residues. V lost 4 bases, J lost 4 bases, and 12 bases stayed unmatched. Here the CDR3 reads CASSPTGARALYGYTF. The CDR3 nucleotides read TGCGCCAGCAGCCCGACAGGGGCCAGGGCTCTCTATGGCTACACCTTC.

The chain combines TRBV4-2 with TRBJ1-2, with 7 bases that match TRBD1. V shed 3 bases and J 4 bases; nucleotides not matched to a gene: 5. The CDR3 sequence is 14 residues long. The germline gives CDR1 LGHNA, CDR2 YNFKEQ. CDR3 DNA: TGTGCCAGCAGCCACACCGGGACAGCCTATGGCTACACCTTC. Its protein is CASSHTGTAYGYTF.

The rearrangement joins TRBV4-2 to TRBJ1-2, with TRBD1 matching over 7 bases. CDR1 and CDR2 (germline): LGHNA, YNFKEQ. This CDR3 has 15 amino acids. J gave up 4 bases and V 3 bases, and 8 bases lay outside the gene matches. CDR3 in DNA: TGTGCCAGCAGCCATCCCCAGGGGGGATCCTATGGCTACACCTTC. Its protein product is CASSHPQGGSYGYTF.

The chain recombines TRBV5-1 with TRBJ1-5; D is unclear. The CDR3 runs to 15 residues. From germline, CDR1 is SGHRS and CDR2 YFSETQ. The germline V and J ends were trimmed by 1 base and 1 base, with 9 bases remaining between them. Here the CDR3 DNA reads TGCGCCAGCAGCTTGATGTCTGGGAGCAATCAGCCCCAGCATTTT. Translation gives CASSLMSGSNQPQHF.

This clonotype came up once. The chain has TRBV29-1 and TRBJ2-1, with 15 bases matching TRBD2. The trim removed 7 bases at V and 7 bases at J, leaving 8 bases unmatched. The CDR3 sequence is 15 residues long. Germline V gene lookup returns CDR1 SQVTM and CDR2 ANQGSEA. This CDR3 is CSGISGTSGRNEQFF. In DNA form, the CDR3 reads TGCAGCGGCATCTCCGGGACTAGCGGGAGGAATGAGCAGTTCTTC.

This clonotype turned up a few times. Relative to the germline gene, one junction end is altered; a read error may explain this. The CDR3 sequence is CAWRVRDSVYEQYF. The DNA of the CDR3 is TGTGCCTGGAGGGTCCGGGACAGCGTCTACGAGCAGTATTTC. The chain combines TRBV30 with TRBJ2-7; 7 nucleotides match TRBD1. CDR3 length equals 14 residues. CDR1 is GTSNPN and CDR2 is SVGIG in the germline V gene (reference sequence).

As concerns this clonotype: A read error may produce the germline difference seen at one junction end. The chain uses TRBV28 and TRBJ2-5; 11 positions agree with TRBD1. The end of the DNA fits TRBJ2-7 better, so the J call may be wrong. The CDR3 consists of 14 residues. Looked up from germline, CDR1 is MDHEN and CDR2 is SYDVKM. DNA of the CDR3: TGTGTCAGCAGTTTGGGGACAGGGGGCTACGAGCAGTACTTC. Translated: CVSSLGTGGYEQYF.

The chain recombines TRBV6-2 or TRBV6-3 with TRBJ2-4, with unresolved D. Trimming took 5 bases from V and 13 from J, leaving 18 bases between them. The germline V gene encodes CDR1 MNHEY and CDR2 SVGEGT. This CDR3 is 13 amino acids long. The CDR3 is CASSPLRRQEQYF. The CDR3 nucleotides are TGTGCCAGCAGTCCCCTCCGCCGACAAGAGCAGTACTTC.

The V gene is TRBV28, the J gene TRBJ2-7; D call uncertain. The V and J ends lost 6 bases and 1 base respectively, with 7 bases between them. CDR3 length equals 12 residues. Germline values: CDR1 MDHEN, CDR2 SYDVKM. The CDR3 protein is CASRPTSYEQYF. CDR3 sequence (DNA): TGTGCCAGCAGACCCACATCCTACGAGCAGTACTTC.

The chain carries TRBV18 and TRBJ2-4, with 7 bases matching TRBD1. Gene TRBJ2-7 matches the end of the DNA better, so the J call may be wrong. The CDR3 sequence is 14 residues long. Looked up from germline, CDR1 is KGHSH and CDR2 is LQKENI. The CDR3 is CASSVQGSTYEQYF. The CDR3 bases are TGTGCCAGCTCAGTACAGGGGAGCACCTACGAGCAGTACTTC.

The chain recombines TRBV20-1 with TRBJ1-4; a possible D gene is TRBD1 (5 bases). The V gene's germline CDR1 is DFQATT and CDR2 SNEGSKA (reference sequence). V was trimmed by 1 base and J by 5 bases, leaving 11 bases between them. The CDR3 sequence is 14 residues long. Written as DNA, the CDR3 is TGCAGTGCTAGAGGCCCATGGACAAATGAAAAACTGTTTTTT. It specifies CSARGPWTNEKLFF.

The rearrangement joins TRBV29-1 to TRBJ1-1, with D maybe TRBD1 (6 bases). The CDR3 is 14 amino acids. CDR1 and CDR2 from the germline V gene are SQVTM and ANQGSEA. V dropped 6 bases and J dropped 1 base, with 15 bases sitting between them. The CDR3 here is CSVLPDSWNTEAFF. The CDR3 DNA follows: TGCAGCGTCCTCCCGGACAGTTGGAACACTGAAGCTTTCTTT.

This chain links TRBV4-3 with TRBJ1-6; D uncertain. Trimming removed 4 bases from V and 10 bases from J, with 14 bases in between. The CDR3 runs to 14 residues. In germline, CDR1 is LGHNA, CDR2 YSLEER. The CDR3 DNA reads TGCGCCAGCAGCCTACGGACCGGAACCTCACCCCTCCACTTT. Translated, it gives CASSLRTGTSPLHF.

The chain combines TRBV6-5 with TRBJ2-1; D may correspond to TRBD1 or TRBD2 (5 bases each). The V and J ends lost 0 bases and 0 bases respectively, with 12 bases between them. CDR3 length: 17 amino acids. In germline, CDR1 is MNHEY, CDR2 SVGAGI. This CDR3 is CASSYSGVRGSYNEQFF. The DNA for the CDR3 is TGTGCCAGCAGTTACTCCGGGGTGAGGGGCTCCTACAATGAGCAGTTCTTC.

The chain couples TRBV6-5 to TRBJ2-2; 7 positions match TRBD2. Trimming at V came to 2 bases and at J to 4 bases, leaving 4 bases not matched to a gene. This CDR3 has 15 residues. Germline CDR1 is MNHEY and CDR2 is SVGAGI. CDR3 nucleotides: TGTGCCAGCAGTTACGGGCGGGAGCCCACCGGGGAGCTGTTTTTT. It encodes CASSYGREPTGELFF.

The DNA for the CDR3 is TGTGCCAGCAGTTACGGGGGAGGGGGTAATGAGCAGTTCTTC. It yields the protein CASSYGGGGNEQFF. The chain employs TRBV6-5 and TRBJ2-1; D might be TRBD2 (7 bases). V lost 2 bases to trimming and J lost 7 bases, with 12 bases between them. The CDR3 has 14 residues. The V gene's germline CDR1 is MNHEY and CDR2 SVGAGI.

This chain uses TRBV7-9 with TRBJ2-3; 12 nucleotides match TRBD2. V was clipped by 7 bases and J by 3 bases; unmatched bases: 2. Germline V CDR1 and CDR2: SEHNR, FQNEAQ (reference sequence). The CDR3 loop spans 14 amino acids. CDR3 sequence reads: CASILAGGTDTQYF. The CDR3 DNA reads TGTGCCAGCATCCTAGCGGGGGGGACAGATACGCAGTATTTT. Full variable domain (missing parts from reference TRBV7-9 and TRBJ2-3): DTGVSQNPRHKITKRGQNVTFRCDPISEHNRLYWYRQTLGQGPEFLTYFQNEAQLEKSRLLSDRFSAERPKGSFSTLEIQRTEQGDSAMYLCASILAGGTDTQYFGPGTRLTVL.

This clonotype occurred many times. The CDR3: CASSRSSAEQYF. In DNA form, the CDR3 reads TGTGCCAGCAGTAGATCTAGCGCCGAGCAGTACTTC. V usage is TRBV12-3 or TRBV12-4 and J usage is TRBJ2-7; perhaps TRBD2 as D (6 bases). The CDR3 loop spans 12 amino acids. The germline V and J ends were trimmed by 5 bases and 6 bases, with 11 bases remaining between them.

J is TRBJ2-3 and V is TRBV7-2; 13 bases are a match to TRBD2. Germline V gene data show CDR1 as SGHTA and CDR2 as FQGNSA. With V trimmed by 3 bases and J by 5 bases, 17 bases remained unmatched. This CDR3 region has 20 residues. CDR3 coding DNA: TGTGCCAGCAGCTTCAAGCCGGGACTAGCGGGACCTGGGCATGGAGATACGCAGTATTTT. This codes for CASSFKPGLAGPGHGDTQYF.